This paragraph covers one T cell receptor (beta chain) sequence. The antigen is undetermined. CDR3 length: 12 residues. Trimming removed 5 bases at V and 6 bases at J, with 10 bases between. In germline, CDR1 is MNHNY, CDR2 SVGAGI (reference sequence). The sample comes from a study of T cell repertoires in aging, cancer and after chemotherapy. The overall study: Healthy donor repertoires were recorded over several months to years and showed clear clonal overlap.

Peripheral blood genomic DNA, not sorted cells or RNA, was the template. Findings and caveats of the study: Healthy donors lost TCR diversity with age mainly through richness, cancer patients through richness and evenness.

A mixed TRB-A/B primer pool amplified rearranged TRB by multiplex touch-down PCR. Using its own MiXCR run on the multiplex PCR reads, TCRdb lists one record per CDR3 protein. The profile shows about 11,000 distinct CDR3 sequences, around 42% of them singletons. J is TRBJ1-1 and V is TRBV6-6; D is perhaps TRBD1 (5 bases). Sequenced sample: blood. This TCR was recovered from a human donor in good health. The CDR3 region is CASSTGLSEAFF. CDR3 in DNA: TGTGCCAGCAGTACGGGGCTATCTGAAGCTTTCTTT.